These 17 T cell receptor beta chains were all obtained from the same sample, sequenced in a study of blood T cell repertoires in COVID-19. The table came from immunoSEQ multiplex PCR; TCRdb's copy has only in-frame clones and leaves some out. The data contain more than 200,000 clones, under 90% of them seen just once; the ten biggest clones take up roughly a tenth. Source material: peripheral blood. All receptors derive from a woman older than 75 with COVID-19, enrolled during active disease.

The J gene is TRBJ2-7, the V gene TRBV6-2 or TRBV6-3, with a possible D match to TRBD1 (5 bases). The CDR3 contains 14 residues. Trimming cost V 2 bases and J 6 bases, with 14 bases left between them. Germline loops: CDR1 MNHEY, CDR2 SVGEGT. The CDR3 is CASSYPDISAEQYF. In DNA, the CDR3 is TGTGCCAGCAGTTACCCGGACATTTCGGCCGAGCAGTACTTC.

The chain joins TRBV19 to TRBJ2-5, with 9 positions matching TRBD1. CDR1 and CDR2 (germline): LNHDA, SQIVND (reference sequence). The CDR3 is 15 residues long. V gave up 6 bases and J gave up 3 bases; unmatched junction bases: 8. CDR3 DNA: TGTGCCAGTAGGCAAACCGGGACAGGGAAAGAGACCCAGTACTTC. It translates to CASRQTGTGKETQYF.

The CDR3 DNA reads TGTGCCAGCAGTGTTCAGGGGACGAGGACTAATGAAAAACTGTTTTTT. Residues: CASSVQGTRTNEKLFF. J is TRBJ1-4 and V is TRBV2; D is possibly TRBD1 (6 bases). V was cut by 4 bases and J by 2 bases, with 14 bases left in between. There are 16 residues in the CDR3. The germline V gene has CDR1 SNHLY and CDR2 FYNNEI.

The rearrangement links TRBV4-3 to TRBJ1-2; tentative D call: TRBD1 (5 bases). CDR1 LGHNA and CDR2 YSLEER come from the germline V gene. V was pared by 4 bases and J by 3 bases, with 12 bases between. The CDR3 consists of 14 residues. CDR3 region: CASSPGGIYYGYTF. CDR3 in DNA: TGCGCCAGCAGCCCCGGGGGTATTTACTATGGCTACACCTTC.

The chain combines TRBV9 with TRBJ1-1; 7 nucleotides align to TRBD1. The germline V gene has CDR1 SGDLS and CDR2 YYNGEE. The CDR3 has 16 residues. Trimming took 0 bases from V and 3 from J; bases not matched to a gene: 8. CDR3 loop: CASSVAFQGGDTEAFF. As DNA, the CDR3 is TGTGCCAGCAGCGTAGCGTTTCAGGGGGGCGACACTGAAGCTTTCTTT. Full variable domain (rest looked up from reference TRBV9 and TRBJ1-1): DSGVTQTPKHLITATGQRVTLRCSPRSGDLSVYWYQQSLDQGLQFLIQYYNGEERAKGNILERFSAQQFPDLHSELNLSSLELGDSALYFCASSVAFQGGDTEAFFGQGTRLTVV.

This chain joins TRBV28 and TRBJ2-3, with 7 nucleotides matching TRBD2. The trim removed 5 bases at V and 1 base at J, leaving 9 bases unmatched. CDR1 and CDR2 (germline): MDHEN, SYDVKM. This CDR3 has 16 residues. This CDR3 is CASSPLLGGGTDTQYF. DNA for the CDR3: TGTGCCAGCAGTCCCCTTTTGGGGGGGGGCACAGATACGCAGTATTTT. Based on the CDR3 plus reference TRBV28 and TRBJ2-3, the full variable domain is DVKVTQSSRYLVKRTGEKVFLECVQDMDHENMFWYRQDPGLGLRLIYFSYDVKMKEKGDIPEGYSVSREKKERFSLILESASTNQTSMYLCASSPLLGGGTDTQYFGPGTRLTVL.

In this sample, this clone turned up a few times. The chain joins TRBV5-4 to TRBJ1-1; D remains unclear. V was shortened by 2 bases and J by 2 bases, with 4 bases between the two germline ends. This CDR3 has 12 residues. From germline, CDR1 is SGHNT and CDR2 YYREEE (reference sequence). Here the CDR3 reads CASSFPNTEAFF. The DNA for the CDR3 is TGTGCCAGCAGCTTTCCTAACACTGAAGCTTTCTTT.

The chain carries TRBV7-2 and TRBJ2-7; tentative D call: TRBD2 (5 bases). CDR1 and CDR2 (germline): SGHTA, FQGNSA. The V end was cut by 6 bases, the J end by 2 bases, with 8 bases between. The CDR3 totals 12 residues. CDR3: CASSPGTYEQYF. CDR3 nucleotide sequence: TGTGCCAGCAGTCCGGGGACCTACGAGCAGTACTTC.

The CDR3 sequence is CASSSGAGGSGTEAFF. For the CDR3, the DNA is TGTGCCAGCAGCTCCGGGGCAGGGGGCTCGGGCACTGAAGCTTTCTTT. This chain connects TRBV28 to TRBJ1-1, with TRBD1 identical over 8 bases. The V gene's germline CDR1 is MDHEN and CDR2 SYDVKM. The CDR3 length is 16 residues. Germline trimming cut 6 bases from V and 4 bases from J; bases unmatched to any gene: 13.

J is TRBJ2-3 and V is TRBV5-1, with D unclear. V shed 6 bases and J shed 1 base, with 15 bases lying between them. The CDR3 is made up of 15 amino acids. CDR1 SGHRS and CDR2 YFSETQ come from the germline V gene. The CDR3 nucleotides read TGCGCCAGCACCACCCTACCAACCCGCACAGATACGCAGTATTTT. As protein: CASTTLPTRTDTQYF.

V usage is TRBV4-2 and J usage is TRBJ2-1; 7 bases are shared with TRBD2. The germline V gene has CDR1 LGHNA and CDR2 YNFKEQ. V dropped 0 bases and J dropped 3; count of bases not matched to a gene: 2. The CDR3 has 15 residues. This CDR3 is CASSQESSGYNEQFF. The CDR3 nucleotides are TGTGCCAGCAGCCAAGAGTCTAGCGGCTACAATGAGCAGTTCTTC.

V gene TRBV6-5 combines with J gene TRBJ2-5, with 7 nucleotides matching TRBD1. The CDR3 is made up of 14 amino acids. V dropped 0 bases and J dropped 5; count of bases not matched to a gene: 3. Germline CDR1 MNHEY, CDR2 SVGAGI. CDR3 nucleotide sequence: TGTGCCAGCAGTTACTCTAGGGACAGTGAGACCCAGTACTTC. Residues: CASSYSRDSETQYF.

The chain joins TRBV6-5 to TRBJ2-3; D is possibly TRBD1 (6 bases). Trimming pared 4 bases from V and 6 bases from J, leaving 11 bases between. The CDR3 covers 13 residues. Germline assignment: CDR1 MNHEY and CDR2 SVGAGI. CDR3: CASSFTTGDTQYF. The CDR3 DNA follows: TGTGCCAGCAGTTTTACCACAGGGGATACGCAGTATTTT.

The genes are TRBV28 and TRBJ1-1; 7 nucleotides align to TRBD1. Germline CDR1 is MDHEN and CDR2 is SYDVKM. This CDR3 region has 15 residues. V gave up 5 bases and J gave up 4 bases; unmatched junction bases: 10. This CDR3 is CASSGETGLGTEAFF. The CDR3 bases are TGTGCCAGCAGTGGCGAGACAGGGCTAGGCACTGAAGCTTTCTTT.

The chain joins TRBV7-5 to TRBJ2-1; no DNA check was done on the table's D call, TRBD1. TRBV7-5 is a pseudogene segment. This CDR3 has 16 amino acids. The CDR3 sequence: CARSPTGGRPTIQQFF. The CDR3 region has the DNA TGTGCCAGAAGCCCCACAGGGGGGAGACCCACAATACAGCAGTTCTTC.

The chain's CDR3 is CASRRGDEQYF. Here the CDR3 DNA reads TGTGCCAGCCGGAGGGGAGACGAGCAGTACTTC. V and J are TRBV6-5 and TRBJ2-7; weak D call: TRBD2 (6 bases). Looked up from germline, CDR1 is MNHEY and CDR2 is SVGAGI. The CDR3 extends over 11 amino acids. Trimming cost V 8 bases and J 5 bases, with 10 bases left between them.

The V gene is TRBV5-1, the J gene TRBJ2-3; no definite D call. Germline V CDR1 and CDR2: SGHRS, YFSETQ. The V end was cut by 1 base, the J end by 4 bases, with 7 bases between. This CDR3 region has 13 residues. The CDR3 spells CASSLIYSDTQYF. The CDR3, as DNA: TGCGCCAGCAGCTTGATTTACTCAGATACGCAGTATTTT.